Shown below are 26 T cell receptor beta chains from a single sample sequenced in a study of T-cell reconstitution after alpha-beta-depleted transplantation in children. Preparation of the TCRbeta library used unique molecular identifiers. Using its own MiXCR run on the PCR reads, TCRdb lists one record per CDR3 protein. The sample yields 7,000 to 9,500 distinct CDR3 sequences, roughly 18% seen once. Sequencing used PBMCs, mostly from graft donor cells, obtained 60 days after TCRalphabeta/CD19-depleted stem cell transplant. The receptors shown here come from a girl under three years old who had a stem cell transplant for combined immunodeficiency, so the T cells may come from the graft donor.

This clonotype came up many times. The V gene is TRBV29-1, the J gene TRBJ2-1; tentatively, D is TRBD1 or TRBD2 (5 bases each). Between the trimmed V and J ends, which lost 7 bases and 2 bases, there was a span of 21 bases. Germline assignment: CDR1 SQVTM and CDR2 ANQGSEA. CDR3 length: 16 residues. The CDR3 region is CSGWGLAGAPYNEQFF. The CDR3 coding sequence is TGCAGCGGGTGGGGGTTAGCCGGGGCACCCTACAATGAGCAGTTCTTC.

This clonotype was counted many times. V usage is TRBV10-3 and J usage is TRBJ2-7; weak D call: TRBD2 (6 bases). There are 14 residues in the CDR3. With 9 bases removed from V and 0 bases from J, the gap between germline ends came to 15 bases. Germline lookup yields CDR1 ENHRY and CDR2 SYGVKD. CDR3 in amino acids: CAISVAESSYEQYF. In DNA form, the CDR3 reads TGTGCCATTAGCGTAGCGGAGAGCTCCTACGAGCAGTACTTC.

This clonotype was recorded at least ten times. This chain joins TRBV29-1 and TRBJ2-7, with TRBD1 identical over 10 bases. CDR1 and CDR2 (germline): SQVTM, ANQGSEA. J lost 4 bases, V lost 6 bases, and 6 bases had no gene match. CDR3 length: 13 residues. Here the CDR3 DNA reads TGCAGCGTCGCACCGGGACAGGGGTACGAGCAGTACTTC. It codes for CSVAPGQGYEQYF.

This clonotype was recorded at least ten times. This chain connects TRBV20-1 to TRBJ1-1; D is uncertain. V gave up 4 bases and J gave up 3 bases, with 15 bases separating them. Germline lookup yields CDR1 DFQATT and CDR2 SNEGSKA (reference sequence). The CDR3 totals 14 residues. The CDR3 loop is CSATGIPPYTEAFF. The CDR3, as DNA: TGCAGTGCTACCGGGATACCCCCCTACACTGAAGCTTTCTTT.

V usage is TRBV7-2 and J usage is TRBJ2-5, with D possibly matching TRBD2 (5 bases). Trimming took 5 bases from V and 3 from J, leaving 13 bases between them. The germline CDR1 and CDR2 sequences are SGHTA and FQGNSA. There are 14 residues in the CDR3. The CDR3 bases are TGTGCCAGCAGCATAAGGTCCGGGGAAGAGACCCAGTACTTC. This sequence encodes CASSIRSGEETQYF.

V gene TRBV29-1 combines with J gene TRBJ2-3, with 7 bases that match TRBD1. Germline V gene sequence: CDR1 SQVTM, CDR2 ANQGSEA. There are 13 residues in the CDR3. Trimming removed 6 bases from V and 2 bases from J; junction bases left unmatched: 5. In DNA form, the CDR3 reads TGCAGCGTATGGACAGGCGCCACAGATACGCAGTATTTT. Translated: CSVWTGATDTQYF.

Many counts were recorded for this clonotype. The chain recombines TRBV5-6 with TRBJ2-7, with a possible D match to TRBD2 (6 bases). CDR3 length: 14 amino acids. CDR1 and CDR2 from the germline V gene are SGHDT and YYEEEE. Trimming removed 4 bases at V and 2 bases at J, with 13 bases between. The CDR3 sequence is CASSGGTDTYEQYF. The CDR3 DNA reads as TGTGCCAGCAGCGGCGGGACGGACACCTACGAGCAGTACTTC.

This clonotype is classed as hyperexpanded. The rearrangement joins TRBV7-9 to TRBJ2-5; D is unresolved. This CDR3 is 15 amino acids long. V was pared by 1 base and J by 5 bases, with 14 bases between. The V gene's germline CDR1 is SEHNR and CDR2 FQNEAQ (reference sequence). As DNA, the CDR3 is TGTGCCAGCAGCTTAGAATTGTCGATGGCGGAGACCCAGTACTTC. The encoded protein is CASSLELSMAETQYF.

This clonotype was recorded a few times. The chain combines TRBV11-3 with TRBJ2-1; 9 bases are shared with TRBD2. Germline V gene lookup returns CDR1 SGHNT and CDR2 YENEEA. Trimming cost V 5 bases and J 9 bases; bases outside gene matches: 11. This CDR3 is built from 15 residues. The CDR3 region is CASSPRGGEVFEQFF. The CDR3 DNA follows: TGTGCCAGCAGCCCCCGCGGGGGGGAGGTGTTTGAGCAGTTCTTC.

This clonotype was counted ten times or more. The J gene is TRBJ1-2, the V gene TRBV20-1; 8 bases fit TRBD1. The CDR3 runs 12 residues. Germline V gene lookup returns CDR1 DFQATT and CDR2 SNEGSKA (reference sequence). The V and J ends lost 6 bases and 8 bases, in that order; junction bases with no gene match: 8. The CDR3 here is CSALTGEKGYTF. CDR3 in DNA: TGCAGTGCGTTGACAGGGGAGAAAGGCTACACCTTC.

This clonotype was counted ten times or more. J is TRBJ1-1 and V is TRBV7-2; 10 nucleotides line up with TRBD1. The V gene's germline CDR1 is SGHTA and CDR2 FQGNSA. V was pared by 5 bases and J by 11 bases, with 2 bases of the junction left unmatched. The CDR3 contains 11 residues. CDR3 coding DNA: TGTGCCAGCAGCCAGGGACAGGGGGCTTTCTTT. Its protein is CASSQGQGAFF.

This rearrangement joins TRBV21-1 to TRBJ2-6. TRBV21-1 is a pseudogene segment. This CDR3 is built from 15 residues. Here the CDR3 DNA reads TGTGCCAGCAGCCCTGGGAGGTCTGGGGCCAACGTCCTGACTTTC. Its protein is CASSPGRSGANVLTF.

This clonotype came up a few times. The chain carries TRBV6-5 and TRBJ2-7; 9 nucleotides line up with TRBD2. This CDR3 has 18 residues. Germline loops: CDR1 MNHEY, CDR2 SVGAGI. J was trimmed by 1 base and V by 6 bases; bases with no gene match: 16. The CDR3 sequence is CASSRPKGLATKSYEQYF. The CDR3 DNA reads TGTGCCAGCAGCAGACCTAAAGGACTAGCGACGAAATCCTACGAGCAGTACTTC.

This clonotype appeared many times. The chain links TRBV10-3 to TRBJ1-1, with a tentative D call TRBD1 (5 bases). The CDR3 runs 10 residues. Trimming shortened V by 11 bases and J by 7 bases, and 11 bases separated the two germline ends. Per the germline V gene, CDR1 is ENHRY and CDR2 is SYGVKD. This chain's CDR3 is CAAAGGEAFF. The CDR3 nucleotides read TGTGCCGCCGCCGGGGGTGAAGCTTTCTTT.

In this sample, this clonotype turned up a few times. The CDR3 DNA is TGTGCCAGCAGTCCCCGGGTAGCGGGGGGACAAGAGACCCAGTACTTC. Translating gives CASSPRVAGGQETQYF. The chain links TRBV12-3 or TRBV12-4 to TRBJ2-5, with 10 bases matching TRBD2. J gave up 2 bases and V 5 bases, and 8 bases lay outside the gene matches. The CDR3 covers 16 residues.

This clonotype was seen ten or more times. This rearrangement joins TRBV20-1 to TRBJ2-1; D is possibly TRBD1 (6 bases). Deletions cut 5 bases from V and 7 bases from J, with 18 bases between. This CDR3 has 14 amino acids. Germline CDR1 reads DFQATT; CDR2 reads SNEGSKA (reference sequence). The CDR3 region has the DNA TGCAGTGCTCCAGCAACGGACAGATGGAATGAGCAGTTCTTC. Amino acid sequence: CSAPATDRWNEQFF.

This clonotype occurred many times. V is TRBV9 and J is TRBJ2-1; a possible D gene is TRBD1 (6 bases). The CDR3 has 14 amino acids. Trimming pared 3 bases from V and 5 bases from J, leaving 12 bases between. CDR1 SGDLS and CDR2 YYNGEE come from the germline V gene. CDR3 residues: CASSAAPGDNEQFF. The CDR3 DNA follows: TGTGCCAGCAGCGCCGCCCCAGGGGACAATGAGCAGTTCTTC.

V and J are TRBV7-2 and TRBJ2-1, with D unclear. The CDR3 length is 13 residues. CDR1 SGHTA and CDR2 FQGNSA come from the germline V gene. V was cut by 5 bases and J by 4 bases, with 9 bases left in between. CDR3 sequence reads: CASSPIDYNEQFF. As DNA, the CDR3 is TGTGCCAGCAGCCCAATTGATTACAATGAGCAGTTCTTC.

This clonotype was counted between two and nine times. V gene TRBV7-2 combines with J gene TRBJ2-3; unclear D gene. The CDR3 sequence is 14 residues long. V lost 5 bases to trimming and J lost 0 bases, with 9 bases between them. Germline V gene data show CDR1 as SGHTA and CDR2 as FQGNSA. Here the CDR3 DNA reads TGTGCCAGCAGCACTTCCTACAGCACAGATACGCAGTATTTT. This translates into CASSTSYSTDTQYF.

This clonotype was observed at least ten times. This chain joins TRBV20-1 and TRBJ2-3; no firm D call. The germline V gene has CDR1 DFQATT and CDR2 SNEGSKA (reference sequence). V lost 8 bases, J lost 3 bases, and 0 bases lay in between. This CDR3 comprises 8 residues. CDR3 sequence: CSTDTQYF. CDR3 coding DNA: TGCAGTACAGATACGCAGTATTTT.

This clonotype was seen many times. This sequence joins TRBV12-3 or TRBV12-4 and TRBJ2-3; D is uncertain. This CDR3 contains 11 residues. The ends were cut back, 3 bases at V and 4 bases at J, with 2 bases in the middle. CDR3 amino acids: CASSLADTQYF. The DNA for the CDR3 is TGTGCCAGCAGTTTGGCAGATACGCAGTATTTT.

The table lists this clonotype with a few counts. The J gene is TRBJ2-2, the V gene TRBV20-1; 8 nucleotides align to TRBD2. V shed 6 bases, J shed 6 bases, and the junction held 6 bases outside the gene matches. The CDR3 runs 13 residues. Germline V gene sequence: CDR1 DFQATT, CDR2 SNEGSKA (reference sequence). The CDR3 bases are TGCAGTGCCGGGGGACTAGTCCCCGGGGAGCTGTTTTTT. Translation gives CSAGGLVPGELFF.

This clonotype was recorded at least ten times. The chain couples TRBV12-3 or TRBV12-4 to TRBJ1-2; D not certain. The CDR3 is 12 amino acids. V was cut by 8 bases and J by 14 bases, with 21 bases left in between. CDR3 in DNA: TGTGCCAGCCAAAGTGGATGGACGACTGAAACCTTC. Protein sequence: CASQSGWTTETF.

In this sample, this clonotype turned up a few times. The chain links TRBV7-9 to TRBJ2-5; no reliable D call. Trimming left V 2 bases short and J 3 bases short, with 7 bases between. The germline V gene has CDR1 SEHNR and CDR2 FQNEAQ (reference sequence). This CDR3 has 13 amino acids. The CDR3 reads CASSLNREETQYF. Here the CDR3 DNA reads TGTGCCAGCAGCTTAAATCGGGAAGAGACCCAGTACTTC.

The chain has TRBV24-1 and TRBJ2-3, with 9 bases that match TRBD2. Germline V gene sequence: CDR1 KGHDR, CDR2 SFDVKD. The CDR3 totals 15 residues. V shed 3 bases and J 3 bases; nucleotides not matched to a gene: 3. The CDR3 protein is CATSDPGLATDTQYF. The CDR3 bases are TGTGCCACCAGTGATCCGGGACTAGCAACAGATACGCAGTATTTT.

This clonotype has a count of ten or more. The J gene is TRBJ1-2, the V gene TRBV29-1; no clear D. Germline CDR1 is SQVTM and CDR2 is ANQGSEA. Trimming took off 0 bases at V and 6 bases at J, with 23 bases between the two ends. This CDR3 has 17 residues. In DNA, the CDR3 is TGCAGCGTTGAAGATCCCGTCCGACGGGGAACCGGGGATGGCTACACCTTC. It yields the protein CSVEDPVRRGTGDGYTF.